This TCR beta chain was observed in a study of vaccination and CD4 T cells after COVID-19. V was shortened by 4 bases and J by 1 base, with 9 bases between the two germline ends. Looked up from germline, CDR1 is SGHAT and CDR2 is FQNNGV. The CDR3 is 14 amino acids. Specified treatment: roughly ten-day PBMC culture with coronavirus spike peptide pools or control peptides (ViraFEST assay). In regard to this clonotype: Its antigen remains unidentified.

Cultured CD4+ T cell DNA was sequenced using the Oncomine TCR Beta short-read assay. MiXCR was run by TCRdb on the PCR reads, yielding one entry per CDR3 protein. The top ten clones hold 13% to 15% of a sample with 15,000 or so distinct CDR3 sequences, about 46% of them seen once. The sequenced sample was CD4+ T cells from blood, cultured in vitro. This TCR came from a human donor who had recovered from COVID-19. The chain joins TRBV11-2 to TRBJ2-3; no clear D gene. The CDR3 sequence is CASSSSGGTDTQYF. The CDR3 DNA sequence: TGTGCCAGCAGCTCCAGTGGAGGCACAGATACGCAGTATTTT.